These 3 T cell receptor beta chains share one sample of origin, sequenced in a study of beta chain features in type 1 diabetes. Study conclusions and caveats: All four CD4+ subsets from Type 1 diabetes patients carried moderately but significantly shorter TCRB CDR3s.

The whole isolated RNA underwent reverse transcription, so sequencing captured expressed TCRB transcripts. Sequenced by immunoSEQ multiplex PCR; TCRdb stores in-frame clones only, minus some. Here the sample spans more than 100,000 clones, 7.5% to 9.5% being singletons. Their antigens are not known. The material sequenced was central memory CD4+ T cells from blood. The receptor set was obtained from a young man with type 1 diabetes.

In its sample, this clone was seen a few times. The same CDR3 can be traced to other DNA sequences in this sample. The J gene is TRBJ2-1, the V gene TRBV7-9; no definite D call. The CDR3 spans 12 residues. Germline assignment: CDR1 SEHNR and CDR2 FQNEAQ (reference sequence). The V end lost 4 bases, the J end lost 4 bases, and 5 bases lay between the germline ends. CDR3 region: CASSSQYNEQFF. CDR3 bases: TGTGCCAGCAGCTCACAATACAATGAGCAGTTCTTC.

There are a few counts of this clone. The V and J genes are TRBV20-1 and TRBJ2-7; a possible D gene is TRBD2 (6 bases). The V and J ends lost 5 bases and 9 bases respectively, with 14 bases between them. Germline loops: CDR1 DFQATT, CDR2 SNEGSKA (reference sequence). This CDR3 comprises 11 residues. The CDR3: CSASPGEWQYF. In nucleotides, the CDR3 is TGCAGTGCTTCGCCGGGGGAGTGGCAGTACTTC.

In its sample, this clone was seen a few times. The J gene is TRBJ2-3, the V gene TRBV9; no definite D call. The CDR3 is 12 amino acids. The V end lost 6 bases, the J end lost 6 bases, and 11 bases lay between the germline ends. From germline, CDR1 is SGDLS and CDR2 YYNGEE. CDR3 region: CASTSVGDTQYF. CDR3 DNA sequence: TGTGCCAGCACCAGTGTCGGGGATACGCAGTATTTT.